A selection of T cell receptor beta chains follows, all from one sample in a study of T-cell memory formation after mild COVID-19. TCRdb used MiXCR to reprocess the 5' RACE reads, holding one entry per CDR3 protein. The sample has fewer than 450,000 distinct CDR3 sequences, more than 20% seen once. Sequenced sample: PBMCs or a T cell subset sorted from them (not recorded which). The receptors originated from an adult woman who had mild COVID-19 (a few samples of this study predate the infection). Cell type and time point are not known. Both conserved end residues are part of each CDR3. Fields, in order: CDR3 length, D gene, J gene, V gene, clone size, CDR3 DNA, CDR3 protein. The D gene is left open where the match is weak. The size field is filled for only some rows; it gives once, few, many or a size class.

16 NA TRBJ1-2 TRBV6-5 few TGTGCCAGCAGATCAATTGGGGGTCCCACCTTCTATGGCTACACCTTC CASRSIGGPTFYGYTF
15 NA TRBJ1-1 TRBV7-3 many TGTGCCAGCAGCTCGGCGGGACTCGGGAACACTGAAGCTTTCTTT CASSSAGLGNTEAFF
18 TRBD1 TRBJ1-5 TRBV15 NA TGTGCCACCAGCAGCCGGGACAGGGGACTTTATAGCAATCAGCCCCAGCATTTT CATSSRDRGLYSNQPQHF
15 TRBD2 TRBJ2-5 TRBV5-1 few TGCGCCAGCAGCTTGGGTAGCGGGGGGGCCGAGACCCAGTACTTC CASSLGSGGAETQYF
14 TRBD1 TRBJ1-1 TRBV6-2/TRBV6-3 NA TGTGCCAGCAGTTCCAGGACAGGGGGCACTGAAGCTTTCTTT CASSSRTGGTEAFF
16 TRBD1 TRBJ2-7 TRBV7-9 NA TGTGCCAGCAGCTTAGCTCCCCGGACAGGGGCTCAAGAGCAGTACTTC CASSLAPRTGAQEQYF
12 NA TRBJ2-1 TRBV7-6 NA TGTGCCAGCAGCTTAGGGCTCAATGAGCAGTTCTTC CASSLGLNEQFF
15 NA TRBJ1-3 TRBV5-5 NA TGTGCCAGCAGCTTGGGGACAAGTAGTGGAAACACCATATATTTT CASSLGTSSGNTIYF
14 NA TRBJ2-3 TRBV12-3/TRBV12-4 NA TGTGCCAGCAGCCCGCCGGAGAAGGGAGATACGCAGTATTTT CASSPPEKGDTQYF
17 TRBD1 TRBJ1-2 TRBV2 NA TGTGCCAGCAGGGGGATATGGGACAGGGGGCCTGTCTATGGCTACACCTTC CASRGIWDRGPVYGYTF
14 NA TRBJ1-5 TRBV29-1 NA TGCAGCGTTGGTTCCAGGGGAGGCAATCAGCCCCAGCATTTT CSVGSRGGNQPQHF
12 NA TRBJ2-7 TRBV12-3/TRBV12-4 NA TGTGCCAGCAGTTTACGAAACCGCGAGCAGTACTTC CASSLRNREQYF
15 NA TRBJ2-2 TRBV18 NA TGTGCCAGCTCACCGGCCGGGGCGAACACCGGGGAGCTGTTTTTT CASSPAGANTGELFF
14 NA TRBJ2-5 TRBV18 NA TGTGCCAGCTCAGCAAGCGGAACCCAAGAGACCCAGTACTTC CASSASGTQETQYF
15 TRBD1 TRBJ1-2 TRBV10-3 NA TGTGCCATCAGTGAAACAGGGGCCCTAGGCTATGGCTACACCTTC CAISETGALGYGYTF
16 NA TRBJ2-2 TRBV15 NA TGTGCCACCAGCACTTTACAGGGCACGAACACCGGGGAGCTGTTTTTT CATSTLQGTNTGELFF
15 NA TRBJ2-7 TRBV27 NA TGTGCCAGCAGTTCGGTCGCCAGTGGGTCATACGAGCAGTACTTC CASSSVASGSYEQYF
15 NA TRBJ2-5 TRBV7-8 NA TGTGCCAGCAGCTTGACAGCGCCGCAAAGAGAGACCCAGTACTTC CASSLTAPQRETQYF
15 NA TRBJ1-1 TRBV5-4 few TGTGCCAGCAGCTTGGACAGAACTATGAACACTGAAGCTTTCTTT CASSLDRTMNTEAFF
13 NA TRBJ2-7 TRBV4-2 few TGTGCCAGCAGCCAGGACAGAGAATACGAGCAGTACTTC CASSQDREYEQYF
13 NA TRBJ2-1 TRBV29-1 few TGCAGCCTCGGGGCGGGTCCCTACAATGAGCAGTTCTTC CSLGAGPYNEQFF
14 NA TRBJ2-1 TRBV7-6 few TGTGCCAGCAGCTTGGAATCTTCCCACAATGAGCAGTTCTTC CASSLESSHNEQFF
18 TRBD1 TRBJ1-1 TRBV12-3/TRBV12-4 few TGTGCCAGCAGTCCGGTCGTTGGGGACAGACGGATGAACACTGAAGCTTTCTTT CASSPVVGDRRMNTEAFF
14 TRBD1 TRBJ2-7 TRBV27 NA TGTGCCAGCAGCAAGGACAGGGAATTGGGTGAGCAGTACTTC CASSKDRELGEQYF
16 NA TRBJ2-2 TRBV5-1 many TGCGCCAGCGCCAAAGGGGGGCCGTCGAACACCGGGGAGCTGTTTTTT CASAKGGPSNTGELFF
14 NA TRBJ2-7 TRBV5-1 few TGCGCCAGCAGCTTCGGTGGGGAGGCGTACGAGCAGTACTTC CASSFGGEAYEQYF
15 NA TRBJ1-2 TRBV5-1 NA TGCGCCAGCAGCGGGTGGCCGAAGGAGGGCTATGGCTACACCTTC CASSGWPKEGYGYTF
14 NA TRBJ1-2 TRBV15 few TGTGCCACCAGCAGAGATCGTCAGGGGCCTGGCTACACCTTC CATSRDRQGPGYTF
13 NA TRBJ2-3 TRBV27 few TGTGCCAGCAGTTTATCCGGACGGGACGAAGTGTATTTT CASSLSGRDEVYF
14 NA TRBJ1-2 TRBV4-2 NA TGTGCCAGCAGCCAGGAGGGCAGGGGATATGGCTACACCTTC CASSQEGRGYGYTF
15 TRBD2 TRBJ2-7 TRBV5-6 NA TGTGCCAGCAGCTCGAGACTAGCGGGACAGTACGAGCAGTACTTC CASSSRLAGQYEQYF
14 TRBD1 TRBJ1-1 TRBV7-9 many TGTGCCAGCAGCACACAGGGACAGGGGGCTGAAGCTTTCTTT CASSTQGQGAEAFF
15 TRBD2 TRBJ2-1 TRBV20-1 few TGCAGTGCTAGGATACTAGCGGGGGGGTCCGATGAGCAGTTCTTC CSARILAGGSDEQFF
16 NA TRBJ1-2 TRBV4-1 once TGCGCCAGCAGCCAAGGAACCGATGGACTGTTCTATGGCTACACCTTC CASSQGTDGLFYGYTF
16 TRBD2 TRBJ2-7 TRBV6-2/TRBV6-3 NA TGTGCCACCACGTTCCTAGCGGGGTCTTCATCCTACGAGCAGTACTTC CATTFLAGSSSYEQYF
17 TRBD1 TRBJ2-5 TRBV24-1 NA TGTGCCACCAGTGATTCCTTGCCCACAGGGGAGTGGGAGACCCAGTACTTC CATSDSLPTGEWETQYF
17 TRBD1 TRBJ1-5 TRBV20-1 NA TGCAGTGCTAGAGGGACAGGGGGGACATATAGCAATCAGCCCCAGCATTTT CSARGTGGTYSNQPQHF
16 NA TRBJ1-5 TRBV12-3/TRBV12-4 NA TGTGCCAGCAGTCAACCGGGACTGCATAGCAATCAGCCCCAGCATTTT CASSQPGLHSNQPQHF
15 NA TRBJ2-3 TRBV3-1 many TGTGCCAGCAGCCAAGCGGCTCTTGGGAGGGATACGCAGTATTTT CASSQAALGRDTQYF
17 TRBD2 TRBJ2-1 TRBV7-3 few TGTGCCAGCAGCTTAACGTCCGTAGCGGGGGGCTACAATGAGCAGTTCTTC CASSLTSVAGGYNEQFF
12 NA TRBJ1-2 TRBV11-2 few TGTGCCACCGTCTCGGGGATTGATGGCTACACCTTC CATVSGIDGYTF
15 TRBD1 TRBJ2-2 TRBV5-1 NA TGCGCCAGCGCTGGACAGGGAACTAACACCGGGGAGCTGTTTTTT CASAGQGTNTGELFF
14 NA TRBJ2-3 TRBV20-1 few TGCAGTGCTAGAGTGGGACCCGCCACAGATACGCAGTATTTT CSARVGPATDTQYF
15 NA TRBJ2-1 TRBV12-3/TRBV12-4 NA TGTGCCAGCAGTGGCGGGACCACCGTAGGCAATGAGCAGTTCTTC CASSGGTTVGNEQFF
13 NA TRBJ2-7 TRBV5-4 NA TGTGCCAGCAGCTCGGGTCAGAGGTACGAGCAGTACTTC CASSSGQRYEQYF
15 NA TRBJ2-7 TRBV29-1 few TGCAGCGTTGAAGATCAGAGACAGGAGACCTACGAGCAGTACTTC CSVEDQRQETYEQYF
14 NA TRBJ2-5 TRBV11-2 few TGTGCCAGCAGTAGAATTGGGGGGCAAGGGACCCAGTACTTC CASSRIGGQGTQYF
16 TRBD1 TRBJ2-7 TRBV12-3/TRBV12-4 few TGTGCCAGCAGTTTTTTGGCCGGGACAGGGGTCCACGAGCAGTACTTC CASSFLAGTGVHEQYF
16 TRBD2 TRBJ2-3 TRBV5-1 NA TGCGCCAGCAGCTTGGGGCTAGCGGGAGTTAGAGATACGCAGTATTTT CASSLGLAGVRDTQYF
13 NA TRBJ2-1 TRBV5-5 NA TGTGCCAGCAGCCCAGCTTGGGGGTGGGAGCAGTTCTTC CASSPAWGWEQFF
14 TRBD2 TRBJ2-1 TRBV13 NA TGTGCCAGCAGCTTTCTAGCGGGTCTGAATGAGCAGTTCTTC CASSFLAGLNEQFF
13 NA TRBJ2-2 TRBV12-3/TRBV12-4 few TGTGCCAGCAGCTCAAGACAGCTCGGGGAGCTGTTTTTT CASSSRQLGELFF
12 NA TRBJ2-7 TRBV6-2/TRBV6-3 NA TGTGCCAGGAGTTCCACCCGCTACGAGCAGTACTTC CARSSTRYEQYF
16 NA TRBJ1-1 TRBV10-3 few TGTGCCATCAGTGAGTCGGTAGGACGAGGTAACACTGAAGCTTTCTTT CAISESVGRGNTEAFF
15 TRBD2 TRBJ2-5 TRBV12-3/TRBV12-4 many TGTGCCAGCAGCGGCGAGCGGGGGTCCTGGGAGACCCAGTACTTC CASSGERGSWETQYF
13 NA TRBJ2-5 TRBV5-1 few TGCGCGAGCGGAATTGGCGATCAAGAGACCCAGTACTTC CASGIGDQETQYF
14 NA TRBJ1-4 TRBV6-5 NA TGTGCCAGCGGAGCAAAAGGAACTAATGAAAAACTGTTTTTT CASGAKGTNEKLFF
15 NA TRBJ2-1 TRBV5-1 NA TGCGCCAGCAGCACCGGGAACCTCCCCTACAATGAGCAGTTCTTC CASSTGNLPYNEQFF
13 TRBD1 TRBJ2-7 TRBV20-1 NA TGCAGTGCCCCGACAGGGGGCCTCTACGAGCAGTACTTC CSAPTGGLYEQYF